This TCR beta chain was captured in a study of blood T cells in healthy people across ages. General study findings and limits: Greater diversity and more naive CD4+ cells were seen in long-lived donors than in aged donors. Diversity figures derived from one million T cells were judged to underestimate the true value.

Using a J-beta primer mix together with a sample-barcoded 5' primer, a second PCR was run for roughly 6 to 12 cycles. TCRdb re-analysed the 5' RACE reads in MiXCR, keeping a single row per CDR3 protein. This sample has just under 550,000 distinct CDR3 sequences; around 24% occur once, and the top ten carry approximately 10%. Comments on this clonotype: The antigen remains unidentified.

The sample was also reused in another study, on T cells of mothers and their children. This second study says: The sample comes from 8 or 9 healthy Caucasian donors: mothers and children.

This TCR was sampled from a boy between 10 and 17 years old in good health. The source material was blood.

CDR3 sequence reads: CASSVAPGGVYGYTF. DNA for the CDR3: TGTGCCAGCAGCGTAGCTCCGGGCGGAGTCTATGGCTACACCTTC. The rearrangement links TRBV9 to TRBJ1-2, with unresolved D. The CDR3 totals 15 residues. Between the trimmed V and J ends, which lost 0 bases and 4 bases, there was a span of 13 bases. Germline CDR1 SGDLS, CDR2 YYNGEE.